The rows below give T cell receptor beta chains drawn from one sample of a study of shared clonotypes between healthy human individuals. The method was immunoSEQ multiplex PCR; TCRdb's version includes in-frame clones alone and lacks a portion of them. This table holds about 330,000 clones, around 90% found once. The material sequenced was memory CD8+ T cells sorted from blood. These receptors all come from a man between 18 and 35 years old in good health. The CDR3 runs from the conserved cysteine through the conserved F or W. D genes are given only for firm matches. Size is omitted from some rows. Given values are once, few, many or a class for expanded clones.

d_gene: -
j_gene: TRBJ2-1
v_gene: TRBV5-1
abundance: -
CDR3nt: TGCGCCAGCAGCTTGGGGGGACCCCTGACCTACAATGAGCAGTTCTTC
CDR3aa: CASSLGGPLTYNEQFF

d_gene: TRBD1
j_gene: TRBJ2-1
v_gene: TRBV5-1
abundance: -
CDR3nt: TGCGCCAGCAGCTTGGGGGACAGGGGCTACAATGAGCAGTTCTTC
CDR3aa: CASSLGDRGYNEQFF

d_gene: -
j_gene: TRBJ2-7
v_gene: TRBV5-4
abundance: -
CDR3nt: TGTGCCAGCAGCCCGGACTGGACAGAAACTTACGAGCAGTACTTC
CDR3aa: CASSPDWTETYEQYF

d_gene: TRBD1
j_gene: TRBJ1-2
v_gene: TRBV27
abundance: -
CDR3nt: TGTGCCAGCAGTTTAGATATTACAGGGGGCGCTGGCTACACCTTC
CDR3aa: CASSLDITGGAGYTF

d_gene: -
j_gene: TRBJ2-2
v_gene: TRBV7-9
abundance: -
CDR3nt: TGTGCCAGCAGCTTAGGGGACTGGAACACCGGGGAGCTGTTTTTT
CDR3aa: CASSLGDWNTGELFF

d_gene: -
j_gene: TRBJ2-5
v_gene: TRBV10-1
abundance: -
CDR3nt: TGCGCCAGCAAGAGCTCCAATCCTCCCCAGTACTTC
CDR3aa: CASKSSNPPQYF

d_gene: TRBD1
j_gene: TRBJ2-7
v_gene: TRBV10-3
abundance: -
CDR3nt: TGTGCCATCAGGGTGGGACAGGGGGGCTACGAGCAGTACTTC
CDR3aa: CAIRVGQGGYEQYF

d_gene: -
j_gene: TRBJ2-1
v_gene: TRBV28
abundance: -
CDR3nt: TGTGCCAGCAGTTCCGCCAGAGCGCTCTACAATGAGCAGTTCTTC
CDR3aa: CASSSARALYNEQFF

d_gene: -
j_gene: TRBJ2-1
v_gene: TRBV9
abundance: many
CDR3nt: TGTGCCAGCAGCGTAGGAGGGTACGACAATGAGCAGTTCTTC
CDR3aa: CASSVGGYDNEQFF

d_gene: TRBD1
j_gene: TRBJ1-6
v_gene: TRBV2
abundance: -
CDR3nt: TGTGCCAGCAGCGGAGGACAGGGGGGGAATTCACCCCTCCACTTT
CDR3aa: CASSGGQGGNSPLHF

d_gene: -
j_gene: TRBJ1-2
v_gene: TRBV15
abundance: -
CDR3nt: TGTGCCACCAGCAGAGATGACGGGGCTAACTATGGCTACACCTTC
CDR3aa: CATSRDDGANYGYTF

d_gene: -
j_gene: TRBJ1-6
v_gene: TRBV6-5
abundance: few
CDR3nt: TGTGCCAGCAGTTACAATCCCCATTCTCCCCATTCACCCCTCCACTTT
CDR3aa: CASSYNPHSPHSPLHF

d_gene: TRBD1
j_gene: TRBJ2-1
v_gene: TRBV29-1
abundance: -
CDR3nt: TGCAGCGTTGGTACAGGGGGCCTGTCCTACAATGAGCAGTTCTTC
CDR3aa: CSVGTGGLSYNEQFF

d_gene: -
j_gene: TRBJ1-2
v_gene: TRBV19
abundance: -
CDR3nt: TGTGCCAGTAGTATAGGGGCTGGCTATGGCTACACCTTC
CDR3aa: CASSIGAGYGYTF

d_gene: -
j_gene: TRBJ2-7
v_gene: TRBV6-5
abundance: -
CDR3nt: TGTGCCAGCAGTTATGGAGGTCCCGCCTACGAGCAGTACTTC
CDR3aa: CASSYGGPAYEQYF

d_gene: TRBD1
j_gene: TRBJ1-1
v_gene: TRBV5-1
abundance: -
CDR3nt: TGCGCCAGCAGCTTTGGACAGGGGCGAGGAACTGAAGCTTTCTTT
CDR3aa: CASSFGQGRGTEAFF

d_gene: -
j_gene: TRBJ2-7
v_gene: TRBV12-5
abundance: -
CDR3nt: TGTGCTAGTGGCCTTCCAAGTTCCTACGAGCAGTACTTC
CDR3aa: CASGLPSSYEQYF

d_gene: -
j_gene: TRBJ2-7
v_gene: TRBV4-1
abundance: few
CDR3nt: TGCGCCAGCAGCCAAAGACGGCAGGGCTACGAGCAGTACTTC
CDR3aa: CASSQRRQGYEQYF

d_gene: TRBD1
j_gene: TRBJ1-1
v_gene: TRBV7-8
abundance: -
CDR3nt: TGTGCCAGCAGCTTGCACAGGGGGCAGGACACTGAAGCTTTCTTT
CDR3aa: CASSLHRGQDTEAFF

d_gene: TRBD2
j_gene: TRBJ2-7
v_gene: TRBV11-2
abundance: -
CDR3nt: TGTGCCAGCAGCAGAGCGGGAGTTACCTACGAGCAGTACTTC
CDR3aa: CASSRAGVTYEQYF

d_gene: TRBD1
j_gene: TRBJ1-5
v_gene: TRBV9
abundance: -
CDR3nt: TGTGCCAGCAGCGTAGAACAGGGGGGTCAGCCCCAGCATTTT
CDR3aa: CASSVEQGGQPQHF

d_gene: -
j_gene: TRBJ1-4
v_gene: TRBV7-6
abundance: -
CDR3nt: TGTGCCAGCAGCTTATACAGGGAAGACATTAATGAAAAACTGTTTTTT
CDR3aa: CASSLYREDINEKLFF

d_gene: -
j_gene: TRBJ2-7
v_gene: TRBV19
abundance: -
CDR3nt: TGTGCCAGTAGGACAGCCCCGAGCTCCTACGAGCAGTACTTC
CDR3aa: CASRTAPSSYEQYF

d_gene: -
j_gene: TRBJ2-7
v_gene: TRBV5-1
abundance: -
CDR3nt: TGCGCCAGCAGCTTGGCCGGTTCACGGAGCTCCTACGAGCAGTACTTC
CDR3aa: CASSLAGSRSSYEQYF

d_gene: TRBD1
j_gene: TRBJ2-7
v_gene: TRBV10-3
abundance: -
CDR3nt: TGTGCCATCAGCCGGACAGGCCCCTACGAGCAGTACTTC
CDR3aa: CAISRTGPYEQYF

d_gene: TRBD2
j_gene: TRBJ2-7
v_gene: TRBV6-1
abundance: -
CDR3nt: TGTGCCAGCAGTGATGGACTAGCGGGATCCTACGAGCAGTACTTC
CDR3aa: CASSDGLAGSYEQYF

d_gene: -
j_gene: TRBJ1-3
v_gene: TRBV4-1
abundance: -
CDR3nt: TGCGCCAGCAGCCAAGATCGAACGACTGGAAACACCATATATTTT
CDR3aa: CASSQDRTTGNTIYF

d_gene: TRBD2
j_gene: TRBJ2-4
v_gene: TRBV11-2
abundance: -
CDR3nt: TGTGCCAGCAGCTTTACGCGGGAGGACAAAAACATTCAGTACTTC
CDR3aa: CASSFTREDKNIQYF

d_gene: -
j_gene: TRBJ2-5
v_gene: TRBV5-6
abundance: few
CDR3nt: TGTGCCAGCAGCTTGGCCACCGGAGTTACGACCCAGTACTTC
CDR3aa: CASSLATGVTTQYF

d_gene: -
j_gene: TRBJ1-2
v_gene: TRBV7-2
abundance: -
CDR3nt: TGTGCCAGCAGCCCAGGCGGGAGACCTAACTATGGCTACACCTTC
CDR3aa: CASSPGGRPNYGYTF

d_gene: -
j_gene: TRBJ2-7
v_gene: TRBV5-6
abundance: -
CDR3nt: TGTGCCAGCAGCTTGACGAACGTCTACGAGCAGTACTTC
CDR3aa: CASSLTNVYEQYF

d_gene: -
j_gene: TRBJ1-6
v_gene: TRBV7-9
abundance: once
CDR3nt: TGTGCCAGCAGCTTTTCGACTTTCGGTTCACCCCTCCACTTT
CDR3aa: CASSFSTFGSPLHF

d_gene: TRBD1
j_gene: TRBJ1-1
v_gene: TRBV27
abundance: -
CDR3nt: TGTGCCAGCAGTTTATTATACAGGGGCGGGGACACTGAAGCTTTCTTT
CDR3aa: CASSLLYRGGDTEAFF

d_gene: TRBD1
j_gene: TRBJ2-1
v_gene: TRBV11-2
abundance: once
CDR3nt: TGTGCCAGCAGTAAAACACGGACAGGTCCTTCCTACGATGAGCAGTTCTTC
CDR3aa: CASSKTRTGPSYDEQFF

d_gene: TRBD2
j_gene: TRBJ2-3
v_gene: TRBV7-6
abundance: -
CDR3nt: TGTGCCAGCAGCCTAACTAGCGGGGGGCTGAAAACGCAGTATTTT
CDR3aa: CASSLTSGGLKTQYF

d_gene: -
j_gene: TRBJ2-6
v_gene: TRBV27
abundance: few
CDR3nt: TGTGCCAGCAGTTTATTGGGGGCCGGGGCCAACGTCCTGACTTTC
CDR3aa: CASSLLGAGANVLTF

d_gene: TRBD2
j_gene: TRBJ2-1
v_gene: TRBV2
abundance: -
CDR3nt: TGTGCCAGCAGACAATTGACTAGCGGGAGTCTCAGTGAGCAGTTCTTC
CDR3aa: CASRQLTSGSLSEQFF

d_gene: -
j_gene: TRBJ1-6
v_gene: TRBV6-5
abundance: -
CDR3nt: TGTGCCAGCAGTTCCCCAGGAGTCGGTTCACCCCTCCACTTT
CDR3aa: CASSSPGVGSPLHF

d_gene: -
j_gene: TRBJ1-4
v_gene: TRBV5-1
abundance: -
CDR3nt: TGCGCCAGCAGCCAAGCCCCTGGGGGGGCTAATGAAAAACTGTTTTTT
CDR3aa: CASSQAPGGANEKLFF

d_gene: TRBD2
j_gene: TRBJ2-5
v_gene: TRBV12-5
abundance: -
CDR3nt: TGTGCTAGTGGTTTGGGAGTCCTAGCGGGAGGGGAAGAGACCCAGTACTTC
CDR3aa: CASGLGVLAGGEETQYF

d_gene: -
j_gene: TRBJ1-1
v_gene: TRBV5-8
abundance: -
CDR3nt: TGTGCCAGCAGCTTGGCCGGAAGAACCCTTGAAGCTTTCTTT
CDR3aa: CASSLAGRTLEAFF

d_gene: -
j_gene: TRBJ2-3
v_gene: TRBV27
abundance: -
CDR3nt: TGTGCCAGCAGTTCTGGCTCCCCAAGCACAGATACGCAGTATTTT
CDR3aa: CASSSGSPSTDTQYF

d_gene: -
j_gene: TRBJ2-6
v_gene: TRBV7-9
abundance: -
CDR3nt: TGTGCCAGCAGCTTACTGGGGTGGTACAGCAGCTCTGGGGCCAACGTCCTGACTTTC
CDR3aa: CASSLLGWYSSSGANVLTF

d_gene: TRBD2
j_gene: TRBJ2-3
v_gene: TRBV29-1
abundance: -
CDR3nt: TGCAGCGTTGGGTCTAGCGGGACAGATACGCAGTATTTT
CDR3aa: CSVGSSGTDTQYF

d_gene: -
j_gene: TRBJ2-1
v_gene: TRBV7-9
abundance: few
CDR3nt: TGTGCCAGCAGCTCCCCGGGAGATGGTGTCGATGAGCAGTTCTTC
CDR3aa: CASSSPGDGVDEQFF

d_gene: TRBD2
j_gene: TRBJ2-1
v_gene: TRBV27
abundance: -
CDR3nt: TGTGCCAGCAGCCCCGCCGGACTAGGGCCCTACAATGAGCAGTTCTTC
CDR3aa: CASSPAGLGPYNEQFF

d_gene: TRBD2
j_gene: TRBJ2-1
v_gene: TRBV9
abundance: -
CDR3nt: TGTGCCAGCAGCGTGGGACTAAGCGGGGTGTACGAGCAGTTCTTC
CDR3aa: CASSVGLSGVYEQFF